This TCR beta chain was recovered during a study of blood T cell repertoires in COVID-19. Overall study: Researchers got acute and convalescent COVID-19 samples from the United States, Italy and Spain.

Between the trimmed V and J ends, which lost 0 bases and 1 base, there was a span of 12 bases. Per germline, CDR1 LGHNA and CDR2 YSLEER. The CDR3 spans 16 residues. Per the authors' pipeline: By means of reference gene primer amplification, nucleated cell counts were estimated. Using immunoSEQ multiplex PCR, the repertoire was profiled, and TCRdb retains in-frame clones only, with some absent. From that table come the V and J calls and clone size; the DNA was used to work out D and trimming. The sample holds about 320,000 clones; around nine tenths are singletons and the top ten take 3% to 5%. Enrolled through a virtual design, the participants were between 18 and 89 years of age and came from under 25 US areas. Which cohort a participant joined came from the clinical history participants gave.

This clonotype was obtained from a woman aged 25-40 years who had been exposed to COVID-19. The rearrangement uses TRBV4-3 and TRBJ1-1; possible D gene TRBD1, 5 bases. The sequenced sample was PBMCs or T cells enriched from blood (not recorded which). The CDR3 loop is CASSQDRRTPNTEAFF. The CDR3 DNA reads TGCGCCAGCAGCCAAGATCGTAGGACACCGAACACTGAAGCTTTCTTT.